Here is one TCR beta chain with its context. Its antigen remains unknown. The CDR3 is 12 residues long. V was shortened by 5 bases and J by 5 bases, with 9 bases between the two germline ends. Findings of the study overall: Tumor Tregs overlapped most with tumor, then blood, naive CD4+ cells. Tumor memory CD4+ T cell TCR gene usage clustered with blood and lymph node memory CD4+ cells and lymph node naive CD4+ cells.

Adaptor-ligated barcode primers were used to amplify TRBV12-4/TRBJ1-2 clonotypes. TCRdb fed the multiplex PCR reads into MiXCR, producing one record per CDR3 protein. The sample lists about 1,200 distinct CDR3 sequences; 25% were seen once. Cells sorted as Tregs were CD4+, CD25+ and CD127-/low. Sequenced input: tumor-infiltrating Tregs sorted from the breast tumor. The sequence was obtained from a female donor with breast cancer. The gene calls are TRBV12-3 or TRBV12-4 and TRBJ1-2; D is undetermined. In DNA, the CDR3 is TGTGCCAGCAGTAGGACCGATTATGGCTACACCTTC. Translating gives CASSRTDYGYTF.